These 25 T cell receptor beta chains were sequenced from one sample in a study of T-cell reconstitution after alpha-beta-depleted transplantation in children. A TCRbeta library incorporating unique molecular identifiers was prepared. Each CDR3 protein gets one entry after TCRdb re-called the PCR reads with MiXCR. The sample yields some 530,000 distinct CDR3 sequences, approximately 12% seen once. The sequencing used PBMCs from the stem cell graft donor, collected from the stem cell graft. These TCRs come from a human donor who donated a stem cell graft to a child with combined immunodeficiency.

The sample holds many counts of this clonotype. V usage is TRBV9 and J usage is TRBJ2-5; D unclear. The CDR3 has 15 amino acids. Germline lookup yields CDR1 SGDLS and CDR2 YYNGEE. The germline V and J ends were trimmed by 0 bases and 0 bases, with 9 bases remaining between them. The CDR3 DNA is TGTGCCAGCAGCGTAGGGAGACCTCACCAAGAGACCCAGTACTTC. Its protein is CASSVGRPHQETQYF.

The chain uses TRBV15 and TRBJ2-7, with 7 nucleotides matching TRBD1. The V gene's germline CDR1 is LNHNV and CDR2 YYDKDF (reference sequence). The trim removed 0 bases at V and 5 bases at J, leaving 7 bases unmatched. The CDR3 consists of 15 residues. CDR3 protein: CATSRELNRGHEQYF. The CDR3 coding sequence is TGTGCCACCAGCAGAGAGTTAAACAGGGGCCACGAGCAGTACTTC.

V is TRBV12-3 or TRBV12-4 and J is TRBJ2-3, with D perhaps TRBD2 (6 bases). This CDR3 contains 15 residues. V lost 6 bases, J lost 9 bases, and 22 bases lay in between. CDR3 nucleotide sequence: TGTGCCAGCAGACCGGGACTCCCTATCCTCGACACGCAGTATTTT. Amino acids: CASRPGLPILDTQYF.

This clonotype appeared a few times. The chain joins TRBV7-2 to TRBJ2-3; D unresolved. CDR1 is SGHTA and CDR2 is FQGNSA in the germline V gene. V gave up 5 bases and J gave up 4 bases, with 10 bases separating them. The CDR3 spans 13 residues. The CDR3 coding sequence is TGTGCCAGCAGCCCGCGTACGTCAGATACGCAGTATTTT. Amino acids: CASSPRTSDTQYF.

The CDR3 region is CASTRGGEQFF. In DNA form, the CDR3 reads TGTGCCAGCACGAGGGGGGGAGAGCAGTTCTTC. The V call is TRBV6-2 or TRBV6-3, the J call TRBJ2-1; weak D call: TRBD2 (7 bases). CDR1 and CDR2 (germline): MNHEY, SVGEGT. The ends were cut back, 7 bases at V and 10 bases at J, with 11 bases in the middle. The CDR3 is 11 amino acids.

The V and J genes are TRBV7-2 and TRBJ2-7, with D uncertain. V was pared by 4 bases and J by 5 bases, with 9 bases between. Per germline, CDR1 SGHTA and CDR2 FQGNSA. CDR3 length: 12 amino acids. CDR3 region: CASSSFRDEQYF. The CDR3 nucleotides are TGTGCCAGCAGCTCCTTTAGGGACGAGCAGTACTTC.

This clonotype was counted a few times. The chain couples TRBV5-7 to TRBJ2-6; no clear D gene. TRBV5-7 is an open reading frame, and its role is uncertain. The CDR3 runs to 16 residues. V lost 5 bases to trimming and J lost 0 bases, with 12 bases between them. This CDR3 reads CASRQDGSSGANVLTF. DNA for the CDR3: TGTGCCAGCAGGCAGGACGGATCCTCTGGGGCCAACGTCCTGACTTTC.

This clonotype was recorded many times. The rearrangement uses TRBV12-3 or TRBV12-4 and TRBJ2-7; D not resolved. The CDR3 is 15 amino acids. V was shortened by 3 bases and J by 2 bases, with 14 bases between the two germline ends. The CDR3 sequence is CASSFGPYITYEQYF. DNA for the CDR3: TGTGCCAGCAGTTTCGGACCGTACATCACCTACGAGCAGTACTTC.

The chain employs TRBV5-4 and TRBJ2-3; 10 bases fit TRBD2. The V and J ends lost 6 bases and 10 bases, in that order; junction bases with no gene match: 26. This CDR3 comprises 19 residues. Germline V lookup: CDR1 SGHNT, CDR2 YYREEE (reference sequence). The CDR3 DNA reads TGTGCCAGCACCTTACAAGCCTCTCTTAGCGGGAGGTTTAGAAGGGCGCAGTATTTT. Protein product: CASTLQASLSGRFRRAQYF.

CDR3 residues: CASSQTGAVFRTDTQYF. In DNA, the CDR3 is TGCGCCAGCAGCCAGACGGGCGCAGTCTTCCGCACAGATACGCAGTATTTT. The J gene is TRBJ2-3, the V gene TRBV4-3; no reliable D call. Trimming removed 3 bases from V and 1 base from J, with 17 bases in between. The CDR3 loop spans 17 amino acids. CDR1 is LGHNA and CDR2 is YSLEER in the germline V gene.

This clonotype was found many times. The chain links TRBV6-1 to TRBJ2-1; 7 nucleotides line up with TRBD2. The J segment lost 5 bases and the V segment lost 2 bases, leaving 6 bases of the junction unmatched. The CDR3 contains 15 residues. Germline CDR1 is MNHNS and CDR2 is SASEGT. Written as DNA, the CDR3 is TGTGCCAGCAGTGAAATGGGCCTAGCGGACAATGAGCAGTTCTTC. Translated: CASSEMGLADNEQFF.

Only a few counts were recorded for this clonotype. The rearrangement uses TRBV5-6 and TRBJ2-7; the match to TRBD1 covers 7 bases. V trimming: 4 bases; J trimming: 2 bases; junction bases outside the gene matches: 3. The germline V gene has CDR1 SGHDT and CDR2 YYEEEE. The CDR3 has 13 residues. CDR3 nucleotide sequence: TGTGCCAGCAGCAAGACAGGGACCTACGAGCAGTACTTC. It is translated as CASSKTGTYEQYF.

This clonotype has more than one count but fewer than ten. This chain uses TRBV29-1 with TRBJ1-3; no clear D gene. This CDR3 has 14 residues. V was cut by 4 bases and J by 0 bases, with 10 bases left in between. Germline CDR1 reads SQVTM; CDR2 reads ANQGSEA. This CDR3 reads CSVVMRNSGNTIYF. Here the CDR3 DNA reads TGCAGCGTTGTGATGAGAAACTCTGGAAACACCATATATTTT.

The table lists this clonotype with many counts. The chain is built from TRBV29-1 and TRBJ2-2, with 14 positions matching TRBD2. CDR1 is SQVTM, CDR2 ANQGSEA, per germline. Losses at the gene ends were 4 bases for V and 4 bases for J; bases not matched to a gene: 5. The length of the CDR3 is 16 residues. This chain's CDR3 is CSVAGLAGVGTGELFF. The CDR3 DNA reads as TGCAGCGTTGCGGGACTAGCGGGAGTGGGCACCGGGGAGCTGTTTTTT.

The sample holds a few counts of this clonotype. This chain connects TRBV20-1 to TRBJ2-5; 9 nucleotides match TRBD2. Germline-derived CDR1 and CDR2 are DFQATT and SNEGSKA (reference sequence). V was clipped by 6 bases and J by 5 bases; unmatched bases: 4. This CDR3 is built from 12 residues. CDR3 sequence (DNA): TGCAGTGCGGAAGCGGGAGGCGAGACCCAGTACTTC. Translated: CSAEAGGETQYF.

This clonotype was detected ten times or more. V is TRBV29-1 and J is TRBJ2-7, with D maybe TRBD1 (7 bases). Trimming pared 6 bases from V and 3 bases from J, leaving 18 bases between. The germline CDR1 and CDR2 sequences are SQVTM and ANQGSEA. The CDR3 has 14 amino acids. CDR3 residues: CSVRRAGQFYEQYF. DNA of the CDR3: TGCAGCGTCCGACGGGCGGGACAGTTCTACGAGCAGTACTTC.

The rearrangement links TRBV7-6 to TRBJ2-1, with TRBD2 matching 8 bases. Germline V CDR1 and CDR2: SGHVS, FNYEAQ. CDR3 length: 16 residues. V was clipped by 5 bases and J by 6 bases; unmatched bases: 12. The CDR3, as DNA: TGTGCCAGCAGCATGATCCTAGCGGGTGGTGGCAATGAGCAGTTCTTC. Its protein is CASSMILAGGGNEQFF. Drawing the rest from reference TRBV7-6 and TRBJ2-1, the complete variable domain is GAGVSQSPRYKVTKRGQDVALRCDPISGHVSLYWYRQALGQGPEFLTYFNYEAQQDKSGLPNDRFSAERPEGSISTLTIQRTEQRDSAMYRCASSMILAGGGNEQFFGPGTRLTVL.

The chain recombines TRBV7-8 with TRBJ2-1; TRBD2 agrees at 7 bases. V shed 5 bases and J 12 bases; nucleotides not matched to a gene: 10. The CDR3 runs 13 residues. Looked up from germline, CDR1 is SGHVS and CDR2 is FQNEAQ. In DNA, the CDR3 is TGTGCCAGCAGCCCTAGACTAGCATTGTGGCAGTTCTTC. Amino acid sequence: CASSPRLALWQFF.

This clonotype was counted only a few times. The chain couples TRBV29-1 to TRBJ2-7, with D possibly TRBD1 on 5 matching bases. This CDR3 contains 18 residues. V was pared by 0 bases and J by 4 bases, with 25 bases between. Germline assignment: CDR1 SQVTM and CDR2 ANQGSEA. CDR3 DNA: TGCAGCGTTGAAGATGAAACCAATGACAGCCCCTCGGAATACGAGCAGTACTTC. Its protein is CSVEDETNDSPSEYEQYF.

This clonotype was picked up a small number of times. The CDR3 nucleotides read TGTGCCTGGAGTGTCGGTAGGGTGCGCACAGCAAACACTGAAGCTTTCTTT. It specifies CAWSVGRVRTANTEAFF. The chain carries TRBV30 and TRBJ1-1; D gene unclear. CDR1 GTSNPN and CDR2 SVGIG come from the germline V gene (reference sequence). The CDR3 spans 17 residues. Trimming cost V 0 bases and J 2 bases, with 19 bases left between them.

This sequence joins TRBV25-1 and TRBJ2-4; D remains ambiguous. The length of the CDR3 is 13 residues. Germline V gene lookup returns CDR1 MGHDK and CDR2 SYGVNS. Between the trimmed V and J ends, which lost 4 bases and 12 bases, there was a span of 16 bases. CDR3: CASSGPGAFPQYF. The CDR3, as DNA: TGTGCCAGCAGTGGCCCGGGCGCTTTTCCTCAGTACTTC.

This clonotype showed up many times. For the CDR3, the DNA is TGTGCCAGCAGTGGTCGAAGCAATGAGCAGTTCTTC. Its protein is CASSGRSNEQFF. The chain employs TRBV6-5 and TRBJ2-1; D not resolved. The CDR3 length is 12 residues. The germline gives CDR1 MNHEY, CDR2 SVGAGI. V was pared by 5 bases and J by 6 bases, with 8 bases between.

This clonotype was counted a few times. This chain links TRBV12-3 or TRBV12-4 with TRBJ2-3, with TRBD2 matching 7 bases. The length of the CDR3 is 18 residues. J was trimmed by 1 base and V by 1 base; bases with no gene match: 11. The CDR3 DNA reads as TGTGCCAGCAGTTTAGGTGTGGGGGGGACTACTGGCACAGATACGCAGTATTTT. Translating gives CASSLGVGGTTGTDTQYF.

There are a few counts of this clonotype. V usage is TRBV7-9 and J usage is TRBJ2-5; no reliable D call. CDR1 and CDR2 from the germline V gene are SEHNR and FQNEAQ (reference sequence). The germline V and J ends were trimmed by 0 bases and 5 bases, with 13 bases remaining between them. The CDR3 spans 15 residues. The CDR3 region has the DNA TGTGCCAGCAGCTTAGCGGTTGAGCTGAAGGAGACCCAGTACTTC. Translation gives CASSLAVELKETQYF.

The V and J genes are TRBV27 and TRBJ2-3, with 9 bases matching TRBD2. This CDR3 has 15 residues. Trimming took 4 bases from V and 2 from J; bases not matched to a gene: 4. Per germline, CDR1 MNHEY and CDR2 SMNVEV (reference sequence). CDR3 sequence reads: CASSSLAGFTDTQYF. The CDR3 coding sequence is TGTGCCAGCAGTTCCCTAGCGGGATTCACAGATACGCAGTATTTT.